The rows below give T cell receptor beta chains drawn from one sample of a study of PD-L1 blockade in urothelial cancer. TCRdb's copy holds only in-frame clones and misses some; the assay was immunoSEQ multiplex PCR. The repertoire has fewer than 65,000 clones, roughly 80% of them found once; the top ten carry over 3%. Sequenced material: PBMCs, taken around atezolizumab (anti-PD-L1) treatment. The receptor set was obtained from a man between 65 and 79 years old with urothelial cancer. The CDR3 runs from the conserved cysteine through the conserved F or W. Each record gives: clone size, V gene, J gene, D gene, CDR3 protein, CDR3 DNA. A D gene is named only where the DNA matches it firmly. Rows may omit the clone size; those that give it use once, few, many or a size class.

abundance: .
v_gene: TRBV9
j_gene: TRBJ2-7
d_gene: .
CDR3aa: CASSKGRDNSYEQYF
CDR3nt: TGTGCCAGCAGCAAGGGCCGGGACAACTCCTACGAGCAGTACTTC

abundance: few
v_gene: TRBV27
j_gene: TRBJ2-3
d_gene: .
CDR3aa: CASSLGGAHTDTQYF
CDR3nt: TGTGCCAGCAGTCTCGGGGGAGCACACACAGATACGCAGTATTTT

abundance: .
v_gene: TRBV11-2
j_gene: TRBJ1-3
d_gene: .
CDR3aa: CASSLGRADSGNTIYF
CDR3nt: TGTGCCAGCAGCTTAGGGAGGGCCGACTCTGGAAACACCATATATTTT

abundance: few
v_gene: TRBV13
j_gene: TRBJ1-4
d_gene: TRBD1
CDR3aa: CASSRQGGGGEKLFF
CDR3nt: TGTGCCAGCAGCCGACAGGGGGGAGGAGGTGAAAAACTGTTTTTT

abundance: .
v_gene: TRBV4-2
j_gene: TRBJ1-1
d_gene: .
CDR3aa: CASSRSGGASQAFF
CDR3nt: TGTGCCAGCAGCCGAAGTGGGGGGGCATCTCAAGCTTTCTTT

abundance: .
v_gene: TRBV27
j_gene: TRBJ1-6
d_gene: .
CDR3aa: CASNDRSSYNSPLHF
CDR3nt: TGTGCCAGCAACGACAGAAGCTCCTATAATTCACCCCTCCACTTT

abundance: .
v_gene: TRBV6-5
j_gene: TRBJ1-5
d_gene: .
CDR3aa: CASSYSGGVEQPQHF
CDR3nt: TGTGCCAGCAGTTACTCCGGCGGGGTTGAACAGCCCCAGCATTTT

abundance: .
v_gene: TRBV6-5
j_gene: TRBJ1-1
d_gene: .
CDR3aa: CASRKPTGKAFF
CDR3nt: TGTGCCAGCAGGAAGCCAACAGGGAAAGCTTTCTTT

abundance: .
v_gene: TRBV7-8
j_gene: TRBJ1-1
d_gene: TRBD1
CDR3aa: CASSSTGRMVTEAFF
CDR3nt: TGTGCCAGCAGCTCGACAGGGAGGATGGTCACTGAAGCTTTCTTT

abundance: .
v_gene: TRBV2
j_gene: TRBJ2-5
d_gene: .
CDR3aa: CASNGMGGGQQQETQYF
CDR3nt: TGTGCCAGCAATGGTATGGGGGGTGGGCAACAACAAGAGACCCAGTACTTC

abundance: once
v_gene: TRBV14
j_gene: TRBJ1-5
d_gene: .
CDR3aa: CASSHGGNQPQHF
CDR3nt: TGTGCCAGCAGCCACGGCGGAAATCAGCCCCAGCATTTT

abundance: .
v_gene: TRBV19
j_gene: TRBJ1-5
d_gene: .
CDR3aa: CASTGGTGQPQHF
CDR3nt: TGTGCCAGTACGGGGGGGACCGGCCAGCCCCAGCATTTT

abundance: once
v_gene: TRBV5-6
j_gene: TRBJ2-4
d_gene: .
CDR3aa: CASSPQGTKNIQYF
CDR3nt: TGTGCCAGCAGCCCCCAGGGGACCAAAAACATTCAGTACTTC

abundance: .
v_gene: TRBV19
j_gene: TRBJ1-5
d_gene: TRBD1
CDR3aa: CASSIGSLPGRQGSNQPQHF
CDR3nt: TGTGCCAGTAGTATAGGTTCTCTCCCGGGTAGACAGGGAAGCAATCAGCCCCAGCATTTT